These 26 T cell receptor beta chains were sequenced from one sample in a study of T cells in Graves' hyperthyroidism and ophthalmopathy. Amplification yielded TCR beta CDR3 regions, with RNA transcripts as the source. When the TCR CDR3 underwent first-round RT-PCR, the HTBI primer set was used. One entry per CDR3 protein results from TCRdb running MiXCR on the multiplex PCR reads. The table includes roughly 130,000 distinct CDR3 sequences, about 20% detected once. The sequenced material came from blood. Source of these receptors: a woman aged 50 to 60 with Graves' hyperthyroidism that later progressed to Graves' ophthalmopathy.

This clonotype has just a few counts. Possible read error: a much larger clone is one base away. The CDR3, as DNA: TGTGCCAGCAGCCAAGACTTCTACAATGAGCAGTTCTTC. Protein: CASSQDFYNEQFF. The V gene is TRBV11-2, the J gene TRBJ2-1; D unresolved. CDR1 is SGHAT and CDR2 is FQNNGV in the germline V gene. The CDR3 length is 13 residues. Trimming pared 5 bases from V and 3 bases from J, leaving 8 bases between.

The V call is TRBV20-1, the J call TRBJ2-5; either TRBD1 or TRBD2 may fit D (5 bases each). The CDR3 length is 14 residues. Germline CDR1 reads DFQATT; CDR2 reads SNEGSKA (reference sequence). The V gene lost 5 bases and the J gene lost 1 base, with 14 bases spanning the gap. The CDR3 coding sequence is TGCAGTGCTCCCCCCGGGACGGCCCAAGAGACCCAGTACTTC. Its protein is CSAPPGTAQETQYF.

The V gene is TRBV20-1, the J gene TRBJ2-2, with D unresolved. CDR1 is DFQATT, CDR2 SNEGSKA, per germline (reference sequence). Trimming shortened V by 4 bases and J by 6 bases, and 9 bases separated the two germline ends. CDR3 length equals 12 residues. The CDR3 bases are TGCAGTGCTACCCCCGGTTCCGGGGAGCTGTTTTTT. Residues: CSATPGSGELFF.

Remarks on this clonotype: A junction boundary mismatches the germline segment, possibly from a read error. The V and J genes are TRBV7-2 and TRBJ2-1, with 10 bases identical to TRBD2. Germline loops: CDR1 SGHTA, CDR2 FQGNSA. The CDR3 consists of 17 residues. The CDR3 nucleotides read TGTGCCAGCAACTTAGGGCTAGCGGGAGTGGCCTACAATGAGCAGTTCTTC. Amino acids: CASNLGLAGVAYNEQFF.

This clonotype was observed a few times. One end of the junction varies from germline; a read error may be responsible. The V gene is TRBV9, the J gene TRBJ2-4, with 12 nucleotides matching TRBD1. Germline assignment: CDR1 SGDLS and CDR2 YYNGEE. The CDR3 has 16 amino acids. The CDR3 bases are TGCGCCAGCAGCCAGCGGGGACAGGGGGCCTTCCCCATTCAGTACTTC. This translates into CASSQRGQGAFPIQYF.

This clonotype was picked up many times. CDR3: CAWRGQGWNQPQHF. As DNA, the CDR3 is TGTGCCTGGAGGGGACAGGGTTGGAATCAGCCCCAGCATTTT. The chain links TRBV30 to TRBJ1-5; 9 positions match TRBD1. The germline gives CDR1 GTSNPN, CDR2 SVGIG (reference sequence). CDR3 length equals 14 residues. J gave up 4 bases and V 3 bases, and 4 bases lay outside the gene matches.

V is TRBV2 and J is TRBJ1-5; D possibly corresponds to TRBD1 (5 bases). CDR3 length: 16 residues. The germline V gene encodes CDR1 SNHLY and CDR2 FYNNEI. Between the trimmed V and J ends, which lost 6 bases and 1 base, there was a span of 16 bases. The CDR3: CASRALGGGSNQPQHF. CDR3 nucleotides: TGTGCCAGCAGGGCCCTCGGGGGGGGGAGCAATCAGCCCCAGCATTTT.

This clonotype came up many times. The chain recombines TRBV3-1 with TRBJ2-1; D may be TRBD2 (6 bases). Germline V gives CDR1 LGHDT, CDR2 YNNKEL (reference sequence). V lost 1 base and J lost 12, with 16 bases in between. The CDR3 is 14 residues long. CDR3 bases: TGTGCCAGCAGCCAAGCCGGGACTCACCCCGGGCAGTTCTTC. Translated: CASSQAGTHPGQFF.

This clonotype was seen a few times. The V gene is TRBV12-3 or TRBV12-4, the J gene TRBJ1-5; D gene unclear. This CDR3 region has 14 residues. V gave up 1 base and J gave up 7 bases, with 11 bases separating them. CDR3 residues: CASSLGTPGQPQHF. CDR3 in DNA: TGTGCCAGCAGTTTAGGTACACCGGGGCAGCCCCAGCATTTT.

The chain carries TRBV20-1 and TRBJ2-7; 12 bases map to TRBD2. In germline, CDR1 is DFQATT, CDR2 SNEGSKA (reference sequence). The CDR3 has 14 residues. Trimming removed 3 bases from V and 6 bases from J; junction bases left unmatched: 6. CDR3 protein: CSASNRLAGVEQYF. The CDR3, as DNA: TGCAGTGCTAGTAACCGACTAGCGGGAGTCGAGCAGTACTTC.

The sample holds many counts of this clonotype. This chain connects TRBV12-3 or TRBV12-4 to TRBJ1-2; D gene ambiguous. Trimming took 5 bases from V and 0 from J, leaving 10 bases between them. This CDR3 is 14 amino acids long. The CDR3 DNA follows: TGTGCCAGCAGTAGGACCGGACCTAACTATGGCTACACCTTC. It translates to CASSRTGPNYGYTF.

In its sample, this clonotype was seen a few times. In DNA form, the CDR3 reads TGTGCCAGCAGTTCCAACAGGGTCGTCGATGGCTACACCTTC. The encoded protein is CASSSNRVVDGYTF. The chain combines TRBV27 with TRBJ1-2; a possible D gene is TRBD1 (6 bases). The CDR3 sequence is 14 residues long. Trimming took off 4 bases at V and 6 bases at J, with 15 bases between the two ends. CDR1 and CDR2 from the germline V gene are MNHEY and SMNVEV (reference sequence).

In its sample, this clonotype was seen many times. The rearrangement links TRBV7-2 to TRBJ1-5; 9 nucleotides align to TRBD1. The length of the CDR3 is 17 residues. The germline V gene has CDR1 SGHTA and CDR2 FQGNSA. V shed 5 bases, J shed 6 bases, and the junction held 14 bases outside the gene matches. Here the CDR3 reads CASSLRDRGQGFQPQHF. The CDR3 nucleotides are TGTGCCAGCAGCCTACGAGACCGGGGACAGGGATTTCAGCCCCAGCATTTT.

This clonotype was counted many times. The chain employs TRBV5-6 and TRBJ1-4; D unresolved. The CDR3 length is 14 residues. Germline V lookup: CDR1 SGHDT, CDR2 YYEEEE. V was clipped by 0 bases and J by 6 bases, with 9 bases between them. Here the CDR3 reads CASSLAPTDEKLFF. The CDR3 bases are TGTGCCAGCAGCTTGGCCCCGACGGATGAAAAACTGTTTTTT.

This chain connects TRBV7-9 to TRBJ2-1, with 10 bases aligning to TRBD2. Germline CDR1 is SEHNR and CDR2 is FQNEAQ (reference sequence). V was clipped by 5 bases and J by 8 bases; unmatched bases: 12. The CDR3 is 16 residues long. CDR3 region: CASSLRLAGEGDEQFF. The CDR3, as DNA: TGTGCCAGCAGCCTCCGGCTAGCGGGAGAGGGGGATGAGCAGTTCTTC.

The chain joins TRBV6-5 to TRBJ2-3; TRBD2 matches at 14 bases. Trimming took 4 bases from V and 3 from J; bases not matched to a gene: 3. Germline loops: CDR1 MNHEY, CDR2 SVGAGI. This CDR3 has 16 residues. The CDR3 nucleotides are TGTGCCAGCAGTTCCAGACTAGCGGGAGGGACAGATACGCAGTATTTT. Translation: CASSSRLAGGTDTQYF.

The sample holds a few counts of this clonotype. The chain links TRBV7-6 to TRBJ1-5; no definite D call. CDR3 length equals 16 residues. Trimming shortened V by 1 base and J by 1 base, and 11 bases separated the two germline ends. Germline loops: CDR1 SGHVS, CDR2 FNYEAQ. The CDR3 sequence: CASSLGVGESNQPQHF. The CDR3 DNA follows: TGTGCCAGCAGCTTAGGGGTTGGGGAGAGCAATCAGCCCCAGCATTTT.

This clonotype showed up just a few times. A single base separates this from a much larger clone, so it may be a read error. The V and J genes are TRBV13 and TRBJ2-5; D is unresolved. V was cut by 4 bases and J by 5 bases, with 20 bases left in between. The CDR3 covers 16 residues. CDR1 and CDR2 from the germline V gene are PRHDT and FYEKMQ (reference sequence). The CDR3 bases are TGTGCCAGCAGCTCCGAGGCCAGAGAGGAGCTCGAGACCCAGTACTTC. Its protein product is CASSSEAREELETQYF.

As regards this clonotype: A much larger clone is a single base away; this may be a read error. Because the CDR3 is missing its conserved closing phenylalanine or tryptophan, this is likely a read error. The V gene is TRBV30, the J gene TRBJ2-7, with a possible D match to TRBD2 (6 bases). In germline, CDR1 is GTSNPN, CDR2 SVGIG (reference sequence). The CDR3 is 15 amino acids. The germline V and J ends were trimmed by 3 bases and 2 bases, with 17 bases remaining between them. The CDR3: CAWSPPVWGAYEQYL. CDR3 sequence (DNA): TGTGCCTGGAGCCCCCCAGTTTGGGGGGCCTACGAGCAGTACCTC.

This clonotype was recorded at least ten times. The CDR3 spells CASGGLAVRTDTQYF. The CDR3 DNA sequence: TGTGCCAGTGGGGGACTAGCGGTTCGCACAGATACGCAGTATTTT. This chain uses TRBV19 with TRBJ2-3; TRBD2 agrees at 11 bases. Germline loops: CDR1 LNHDA, CDR2 SQIVND (reference sequence). The trim removed 8 bases at V and 1 base at J, leaving 5 bases unmatched. The CDR3 loop spans 15 amino acids.

This chain connects TRBV11-2 to TRBJ2-7; D ambiguous. V was pared by 5 bases and J by 4 bases, with 12 bases between. This CDR3 is 13 amino acids long. The V gene's germline CDR1 is SGHAT and CDR2 FQNNGV. The chain's CDR3 is CASSRQLGYEQYF. The CDR3 nucleotides read TGTGCCAGCAGCCGCCAGTTGGGTTACGAGCAGTACTTC.

V usage is TRBV25-1 and J usage is TRBJ2-7, with D perhaps TRBD2 (6 bases). Germline lookup yields CDR1 MGHDK and CDR2 SYGVNS. V was clipped by 2 bases and J by 0 bases, with 11 bases between them. CDR3 length: 15 residues. In nucleotides, the CDR3 is TGTGCCAGCAGTGAAGAGGGTAGCGGCTCCTACGAGCAGTACTTC. This sequence encodes CASSEEGSGSYEQYF.

This chain links TRBV6-1 with TRBJ1-4, with 8 bases identical to TRBD1. This CDR3 contains 14 residues. V shed 6 bases and J 8 bases; nucleotides not matched to a gene: 8. CDR1 is MNHNS and CDR2 is SASEGT in the germline V gene. The chain's CDR3 is CASRHGQGSEKLFF. CDR3 nucleotide sequence: TGTGCCAGCAGACACGGACAGGGTAGCGAAAAACTGTTTTTT.

This clonotype was recorded many times. The chain links TRBV28 to TRBJ2-7; tentatively, D is TRBD2 (6 bases). Germline lookup yields CDR1 MDHEN and CDR2 SYDVKM. The V end was cut by 3 bases, the J end by 2 bases, with 11 bases between. This CDR3 region has 14 residues. This chain's CDR3 is CASSLDSGAYEQYF. CDR3 bases: TGTGCCAGCAGTTTGGATTCGGGAGCCTACGAGCAGTACTTC.

As concerns this clonotype: The junction shows a germline mismatch at one end, possibly a read error. The CDR3 loop is CASSPGTDRNEKPFF. The CDR3 nucleotides are TGTGCCAGTAGTCCCGGGACAGATAGAAATGAAAAACCGTTTTTT. This rearrangement joins TRBV19 to TRBJ1-4, with 7 bases aligning to TRBD1. CDR3 length equals 15 residues. Germline CDR1 and CDR2: LNHDA and SQIVND (reference sequence).

V and J are TRBV29-1 and TRBJ2-7, with 7 bases that match TRBD1. With V trimmed by 6 bases and J by 2 bases, 10 bases remained unmatched. CDR3 length: 14 residues. Looked up from germline, CDR1 is SQVTM and CDR2 is ANQGSEA. The CDR3 here is CSVIPLDRAYEQYF. The CDR3 DNA reads as TGCAGCGTAATACCCCTCGACAGGGCCTACGAGCAGTACTTC.